These T cell receptor gamma chains were read from a single sample in a study of Vδ1+ human thymocytes. TCRdb fed the multiplex PCR reads to CATT. Of about 36,000 gamma-chain clones in the sample, around 21% are singletons; the top ten hold about 2%. Sample: Vdelta1+ gamma-delta thymocytes from the thymus. The origin of the receptors is a girl less than two years old who had congenital heart surgery. Each CDR3 is given with its conserved first and last residue. A row's size may be missing; if present it is once, few, many or a size class.

J gene: TRGJ1/TRGJ2
clone size: few
V gene: TRGV3
CDR3 DNA: TGTGCCACCTGGGACTACCCCCATCGGAAACTCTTT
CDR3 protein: CATWDYPHRKLF

J gene: TRGJ1/TRGJ2
clone size: medium-sized
V gene: TRGV9
CDR3 DNA: TGTGCCTTGTGGGCTTATTATAAGAAACTCTTT
CDR3 protein: CALWAYYKKLF

J gene: TRGJ1/TRGJ2
clone size: NA
V gene: TRGV8
CDR3 DNA: TGTGCCACCTGGGGACCAGGAAGAGGATCGAATTATAAGAAACTCTTT
CDR3 protein: CATWGPGRGSNYKKLF

J gene: TRGJ1/TRGJ2
clone size: NA
V gene: TRGV2
CDR3 DNA: TGTGCCACCTGGGACGGGCCCGTCTATTATAAGAAACTCTTT
CDR3 protein: CATWDGPVYYKKLF

J gene: TRGJ1/TRGJ2
clone size: NA
V gene: TRGV2
CDR3 DNA: TGTGCCACCTGGGACGCACGGAAGAAACTCTTT
CDR3 protein: CATWDARKKLF

J gene: TRGJ1/TRGJ2
clone size: few
V gene: TRGV4
CDR3 DNA: TGTGCCACCTGGGACCTCGCCTGTGGAAAGAAACTCTTT
CDR3 protein: CATWDLACGKKLF

J gene: TRGJ1/TRGJ2
clone size: NA
V gene: TRGV5
CDR3 DNA: TGTGCCACCTGGGACGGCCGGGAATATAAGAAACTCTTT
CDR3 protein: CATWDGREYKKLF

J gene: TRGJ1/TRGJ2
clone size: few
V gene: TRGV5
CDR3 DNA: TGTGCCACCTGGGACAGGAGGCCTCCTTATTATAAGAAACTCTTT
CDR3 protein: CATWDRRPPYYKKLF

J gene: TRGJ1/TRGJ2
clone size: NA
V gene: TRGV3
CDR3 DNA: TGTGCCACCTGGGACAGCCCCGGCCATTATAAGAAACTCTTT
CDR3 protein: CATWDSPGHYKKLF

J gene: TRGJP2
clone size: few
V gene: TRGV2
CDR3 DNA: TGTGCCACCTGGGACGGGCCCGGGGTAGGAGATTGGATCAAGACGTTT
CDR3 protein: CATWDGPGVGDWIKTF

J gene: TRGJ1/TRGJ2
clone size: few
V gene: TRGV3
CDR3 DNA: TGTGCCACCTGGGGCTATAAGAAACTCTTT
CDR3 protein: CATWGYKKLF

J gene: TRGJ1/TRGJ2
clone size: few
V gene: TRGV3
CDR3 DNA: TGTGCCACCTGGGACAATCGGTGGTGGCTCTTT
CDR3 protein: CATWDNRWWLF

J gene: TRGJ1/TRGJ2
clone size: NA
V gene: TRGV2
CDR3 DNA: TGTGCCACCTGGGACGCAATGGGGGATTATAAGAAACTCTTT
CDR3 protein: CATWDAMGDYKKLF

J gene: TRGJ1/TRGJ2
clone size: few
V gene: TRGV9
CDR3 DNA: TGTGCCTTGTGGGAGGTTTTGAATTATTATAAGAAACTCTTT
CDR3 protein: CALWEVLNYYKKLF

J gene: TRGJ1/TRGJ2
clone size: NA
V gene: TRGV8
CDR3 DNA: TGTGCCACCTGGGATAGTAGGGATTATTATAAGAAACTCTTT
CDR3 protein: CATWDSRDYYKKLF

J gene: TRGJ1/TRGJ2
clone size: medium-sized
V gene: TRGV2
CDR3 DNA: TGTGCCACCTGGGACGGTTATTATTATAAGAAACTCTTT
CDR3 protein: CATWDGYYYKKLF

J gene: TRGJP2
clone size: NA
V gene: TRGV9
CDR3 DNA: TGTGCCTTGTGGGAGGATGGAGATTGGATCAAGACGTTT
CDR3 protein: CALWEDGDWIKTF

J gene: TRGJP1
clone size: few
V gene: TRGV2
CDR3 DNA: TGTGCCACCTGGGACGAGCACACTGGTTGGTTCAAGATATTT
CDR3 protein: CATWDEHTGWFKIF

J gene: TRGJ1/TRGJ2
clone size: few
V gene: TRGV8
CDR3 DNA: TGTGCCACGCATTCCCGCTATTATAAGAAACTCTTT
CDR3 protein: CATHSRYYKKLF

J gene: TRGJ1/TRGJ2
clone size: few
V gene: TRGV4
CDR3 DNA: TGTGCCACCTGGGATGGCGCCATTTATTATAAGAAACTCTTT
CDR3 protein: CATWDGAIYYKKLF

J gene: TRGJ1/TRGJ2
clone size: few
V gene: TRGV8
CDR3 DNA: TGTGCCACCTGGGATATTAATTATTATAAGAAACTCTTT
CDR3 protein: CATWDINYYKKLF

J gene: TRGJ1/TRGJ2
clone size: few
V gene: TRGV5
CDR3 DNA: TGTGCCACCTGGGACACCTCCTCGAATTATTATAAGAAACTCTTT
CDR3 protein: CATWDTSSNYYKKLF

J gene: TRGJ1/TRGJ2
clone size: NA
V gene: TRGV4
CDR3 DNA: TGTGCCACCTTCCTTAAGGAACTCTTT
CDR3 protein: CATFLKELF

J gene: TRGJ1/TRGJ2
clone size: NA
V gene: TRGV3
CDR3 DNA: TGTGCCACCTGGGACAGGCATTTTCTCCTGTTCTTT
CDR3 protein: CATWDRHFLLFF

J gene: TRGJ1/TRGJ2
clone size: NA
V gene: TRGV2
CDR3 DNA: TGTGCCACCTGGGACGGGCATTATTATTATAAGAAACTCTTT
CDR3 protein: CATWDGHYYYKKLF